The entry that follows covers one T cell receptor beta chain sequence. Trimming removed 4 bases from V and 2 bases from J; junction bases left unmatched: 11. The germline V gene has CDR1 MNHEY and CDR2 SVGEGT. The CDR3 consists of 16 residues. Using its own MiXCR run on the RT-PCR reads, TCRdb lists one record per CDR3 protein. Seen here are fewer than 800,000 distinct CDR3 sequences, 13% to 15% observed once, and the top ten hold 3.6%. The rearrangement joins TRBV6-2 or TRBV6-3 to TRBJ2-7, with TRBD2 identical over 7 bases. Sequencing was done on a sample of memory CD4+ T cells from blood. The sequence came from a female donor in good health, serving as a healthy control. CDR3 DNA sequence: TGTGCCAGCAGTTCTCTTAGCGGGCCAATCACCTACGAGCAGTACTTC. Translated: CASSSLSGPITYEQYF.